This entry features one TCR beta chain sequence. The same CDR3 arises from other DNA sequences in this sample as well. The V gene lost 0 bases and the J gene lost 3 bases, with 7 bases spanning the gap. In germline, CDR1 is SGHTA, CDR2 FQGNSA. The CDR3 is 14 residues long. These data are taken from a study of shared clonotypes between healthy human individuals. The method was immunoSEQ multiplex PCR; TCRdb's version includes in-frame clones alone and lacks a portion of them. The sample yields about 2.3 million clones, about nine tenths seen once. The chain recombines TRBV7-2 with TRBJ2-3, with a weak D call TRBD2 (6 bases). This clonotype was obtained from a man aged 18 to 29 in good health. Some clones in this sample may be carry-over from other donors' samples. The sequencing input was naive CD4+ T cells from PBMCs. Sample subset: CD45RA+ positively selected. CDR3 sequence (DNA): TGTGCCAGCAGCTTAGCCGGGACTACAGATACGCAGTATTTT. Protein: CASSLAGTTDTQYF.